A single sample is the source of the 15 T cell receptor beta chains below, sequenced in a study of CD8 T cells in Susac syndrome. Random hexamers served to reverse transcribe roughly 0.5 to 1 ug RNA. In TCRdb, the immunoSEQ multiplex PCR reads were re-called with MiXCR into one record per CDR3 protein. Among under 200,000 distinct CDR3 sequences, around 95% were seen once, and the ten largest hold about 0.095%. Sequenced material: CD4+ T cells from PBMCs. These receptors originate from a human donor in good health.

CDR3: CSARVETPSTDTQYF. DNA for the CDR3: TGCAGTGCTAGAGTGGAGACTCCTAGCACAGATACGCAGTATTTT. The chain combines TRBV20-1 with TRBJ2-3; D unresolved. Germline values: CDR1 DFQATT, CDR2 SNEGSKA (reference sequence). Trimming stripped 1 base from V and 0 bases from J, with 11 bases between. CDR3 length: 15 amino acids.

The count of this clonotype is one. The chain combines TRBV25-1 with TRBJ2-5; no clear D. Trimming took 2 bases from V and 3 from J, leaving 7 bases between them. Looked up from germline, CDR1 is MGHDK and CDR2 is SYGVNS. This CDR3 contains 13 residues. CDR3 loop: CASSEPAKETQYF. CDR3 DNA sequence: TGTGCCAGCAGTGAACCCGCGAAAGAGACCCAGTACTTC.

The V and J genes are TRBV5-1 and TRBJ2-3; 11 bases map to TRBD2. The germline V gene has CDR1 SGHRS and CDR2 YFSETQ. This CDR3 contains 15 residues. J gave up 2 bases and V 4 bases, and 3 bases lay outside the gene matches. The CDR3, as DNA: TGCGCCAGCAGCACGGGACTAGCGGACACAGATACGCAGTATTTT. Translating it yields CASSTGLADTDTQYF. The variable domain in full, completed from reference TRBV5-1 and TRBJ2-3, reads KAGVTQTPRYLIKTRGQQVTLSCSPISGHRSVSWYQQTPGQGLQFLFEYFSETQRNKGNFPGRFSGRQFSNSRSEMNVSTLELGDSALYLCASSTGLADTDTQYFGPGTRLTVL.

This clonotype was seen only once. The V call is TRBV27, the J call TRBJ1-5, with a weak D call TRBD1 (6 bases). Germline V gene sequence: CDR1 MNHEY, CDR2 SMNVEV (reference sequence). The CDR3 totals 17 residues. Trimming removed 6 bases from V and 5 bases from J, with 23 bases in between. CDR3 amino acids: CASRMTGMWPRHQPQHF. In DNA, the CDR3 is TGTGCCAGCAGAATGACAGGAATGTGGCCCCGCCATCAGCCCCAGCATTTT.

This chain links TRBV20-1 with TRBJ1-2; D remains ambiguous. This CDR3 is 12 amino acids long. Germline values: CDR1 DFQATT, CDR2 SNEGSKA (reference sequence). V lost 5 bases and J 7 bases, leaving 14 bases between the germline ends. CDR3 amino acids: CSAPYSQIGYTF. CDR3 coding DNA: TGCAGTGCTCCGTACTCTCAGATTGGCTACACCTTC.

This sequence joins TRBV19 and TRBJ2-6; 9 nucleotides align to TRBD1. Germline CDR1 and CDR2: LNHDA and SQIVND (reference sequence). The V and J ends lost 6 bases and 0 bases, in that order; junction bases with no gene match: 12. The CDR3 is made up of 19 amino acids. DNA for the CDR3: TGTGCCAGTAGGAGAGGAACCGGGACAGGGTACTCTGGGGCCAACGTCCTGACTTTC. Translation: CASRRGTGTGYSGANVLTF. Variable domain in full (rest from reference TRBV19 and TRBJ2-6): DGGITQSPKYLFRKEGQNVTLSCEQNLNHDAMYWYRQDPGQGLRLIYYSQIVNDFQKGDIAEGYSVSREKKESFPLTVTSAQKNPTAFYLCASRRGTGTGYSGANVLTFGAGSRLTVL.

This clonotype was seen once. The chain uses TRBV20-1 and TRBJ2-3; D is undetermined. Germline V gene sequence: CDR1 DFQATT, CDR2 SNEGSKA (reference sequence). This CDR3 has 13 amino acids. Trimming took 3 bases from V and 3 from J, leaving 10 bases between them. In nucleotides, the CDR3 is TGCAGTGCTAGGCCCCTCGGGACAGATACGCAGTATTTT. Its translation: CSARPLGTDTQYF.

This chain uses TRBV29-1 with TRBJ1-1; D might be TRBD1 (5 bases). The germline V gene encodes CDR1 SQVTM and CDR2 ANQGSEA. The CDR3 contains 13 residues. The V end lost 7 bases, the J end lost 3 bases, and 15 bases lay between the germline ends. In DNA form, the CDR3 reads TGCAGCGCTACCCGTGGGGGGGACACTGAAGCTTTCTTT. It encodes CSATRGGDTEAFF.

The chain uses TRBV27 and TRBJ1-5; a possible D gene is TRBD1 (5 bases). Trimming stripped 6 bases from V and 8 bases from J, with 23 bases between. CDR3 length: 16 amino acids. Germline V lookup: CDR1 MNHEY, CDR2 SMNVEV (reference sequence). The CDR3: CASRQQGRDPIEPQHF. In DNA, the CDR3 is TGTGCCAGCAGACAACAAGGCCGGGACCCCATTGAGCCCCAGCATTTT.

The V call is TRBV14, the J call TRBJ1-2; possible D gene TRBD1, 5 bases. This CDR3 spans 12 amino acids. In germline, CDR1 is SGHDN, CDR2 FVKESK. V was trimmed by 6 bases and J by 6 bases, leaving 11 bases between them. As DNA, the CDR3 is TGTGCCAGCAGTCTTAGAGGGGATGGCTACACCTTC. Encoded protein: CASSLRGDGYTF.

This rearrangement joins TRBV12-3 or TRBV12-4 to TRBJ1-1, with D tentatively TRBD1 (6 bases). The CDR3 covers 14 residues. Trimming removed 6 bases from V and 3 bases from J, with 14 bases in between. CDR3: CASSRGGRDTEAFF. The CDR3 DNA follows: TGTGCCAGCAGCCGAGGGGGTAGGGACACTGAAGCTTTCTTT.

The CDR3 loop reads CASSPVDRRLYNEQFF. In DNA, the CDR3 is TGTGCCAGCAGTCCCGTCGACAGAAGACTATACAATGAGCAGTTCTTC. This sequence joins TRBV27 and TRBJ2-1, with D possibly being TRBD1 or TRBD2 (5 bases each). The CDR3 is 16 residues long. V lost 5 bases, J lost 4 bases, and 18 bases lay in between. The germline gives CDR1 MNHEY, CDR2 SMNVEV (reference sequence).

The rearrangement uses TRBV18 and TRBJ1-1, with D unresolved. The CDR3 consists of 13 residues. Germline loops: CDR1 KGHSH, CDR2 LQKENI. V was shortened by 6 bases and J by 4 bases, with 12 bases between the two germline ends. In DNA, the CDR3 is TGTGCCAGCTCTCCTGGGAGGGCCACTGAAGCTTTCTTT. Amino acid sequence: CASSPGRATEAFF.

The V and J genes are TRBV4-1 and TRBJ2-1; 9 positions match TRBD2. The trim removed 2 bases at V and 8 bases at J, leaving 7 bases unmatched. Germline V gene sequence: CDR1 MGHRA, CDR2 YSYEKL. This CDR3 is built from 15 residues. Written as DNA, the CDR3 is TGCGCCAGCAGCCAACTAGCGGGATGGTCCGATGAGCAGTTCTTC. Amino acid sequence: CASSQLAGWSDEQFF.

The V call is TRBV9, the J call TRBJ2-3; possibly TRBD1 for D (6 bases). Trimming took 3 bases from V and 4 from J, leaving 24 bases between them. This CDR3 region has 18 residues. The V gene's germline CDR1 is SGDLS and CDR2 YYNGEE. CDR3 sequence: CASSAPFGQRPSPDTQYF. The CDR3 DNA reads TGTGCCAGCAGCGCACCTTTTGGACAGCGCCCGTCCCCAGATACGCAGTATTTT. The variable domain in full, with the rest retrieved from reference TRBV9 and TRBJ2-3, is DSGVTQTPKHLITATGQRVTLRCSPRSGDLSVYWYQQSLDQGLQFLIQYYNGEERAKGNILERFSAQQFPDLHSELNLSSLELGDSALYFCASSAPFGQRPSPDTQYFGPGTRLTVL.